Each of the 3 T cell receptor beta chains below was sequenced from the same sample in a study of blood T cell repertoires in COVID-19. Repertoires were generated with immunoSEQ multiplex PCR, while TCRdb's copy carries only in-frame clones and drops some. The data contain about 350,000 clones, about 88% of them singletons. Material for sequencing was PBMCs or T cells enriched from blood (not recorded which). All receptors derive from a woman aged 30 to 39 who had been exposed to COVID-19.

In its sample, this clone was seen once. The CDR3 loop is CASSFKSVTGELFF. The CDR3 region has the DNA TGTGCCAGCAGCTTTAAATCAGTGACCGGGGAGCTGTTTTTT. The chain has TRBV7-9 and TRBJ2-2; D unresolved. The germline V and J ends were trimmed by 3 bases and 5 bases, with 10 bases remaining between them. The CDR3 runs to 14 residues. CDR1 is SEHNR, CDR2 FQNEAQ, per germline (reference sequence).

This chain links TRBV18 with TRBJ2-1, with 9 bases that match TRBD1. V gave up 0 bases and J gave up 5 bases; unmatched junction bases: 8. The CDR3 sequence is 17 residues long. Germline V gives CDR1 KGHSH, CDR2 LQKENI. The CDR3 sequence: CASSPPNGQGRNNEQFF. In DNA form, the CDR3 reads TGTGCCAGCTCACCACCGAACGGACAGGGGCGAAACAATGAGCAGTTCTTC.

CDR3 nucleotide sequence: TGTGCTAGTGGTTTGGTACAGGGACTAGCGGGACAAAGGGAGCAGTTCTTC. Residues: CASGLVQGLAGQREQFF. The V call is TRBV12-5, the J call TRBJ2-1; TRBD2 matches at 13 bases. The CDR3 has 17 amino acids. The germline CDR1 and CDR2 sequences are LGHNT and FRNRAP. The trim removed 0 bases at V and 10 bases at J, leaving 9 bases unmatched.